This TCR beta chain was captured by sequencing in a study of T cell responses to AZD1222 COVID-19 vaccine. About the research overall: Second doses were pooled across both intervals (about 4 or about 12 weeks).

Whole-study results and caveats: With dominance at 160-218 and 743-854, vaccine-associated CD4 TCRs spanned spike. All repertoire sampling was performed exclusively after the peak T cell response.

This clone showed up just a few times. Its antigen is as yet unknown. V lost 0 bases to trimming and J lost 8 bases; unmatched junction nucleotides: 5. This CDR3 comprises 14 residues. CDR1 is LNHDA, CDR2 SQIVND, per germline (reference sequence). TCRdb's table, derived via immunoSEQ multiplex PCR, lists solely in-frame clones and lacks some. The profile shows fewer than 150,000 clones, around 88% of them singletons. This clonotype was obtained from an adult in good health. The chain employs TRBV19 and TRBJ2-7, with 9 bases matching TRBD2. Sequences were derived from peripheral blood, sampled on day 0 of AZD1222 vaccination. CDR3 protein: CASSIESSGRKQYF. In DNA form, the CDR3 reads TGTGCCAGTAGTATAGAATCCAGCGGGAGGAAGCAGTACTTC.